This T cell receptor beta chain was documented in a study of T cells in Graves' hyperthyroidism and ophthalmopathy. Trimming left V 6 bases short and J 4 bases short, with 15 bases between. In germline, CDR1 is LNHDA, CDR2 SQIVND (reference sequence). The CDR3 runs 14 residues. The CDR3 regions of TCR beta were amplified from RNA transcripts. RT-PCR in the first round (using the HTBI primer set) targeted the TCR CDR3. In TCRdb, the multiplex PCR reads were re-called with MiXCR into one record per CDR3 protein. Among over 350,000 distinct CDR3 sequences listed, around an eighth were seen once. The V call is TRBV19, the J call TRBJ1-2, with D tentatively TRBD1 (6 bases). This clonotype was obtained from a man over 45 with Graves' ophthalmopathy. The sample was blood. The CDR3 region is CASRSPHRVYGYTF. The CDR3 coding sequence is TGTGCCAGTAGATCTCCCCACAGGGTCTATGGCTACACCTTC.